Below are 19 T cell receptor beta chains sequenced from a single sample in a study of blood T cell repertoires in COVID-19. TCRdb's table, derived via immunoSEQ multiplex PCR, lists solely in-frame clones and lacks some. Seen here are about 120,000 clones, more than 75% observed once, and the top ten hold 6% to 8.5%. The sequenced sample consisted of peripheral blood. The receptors were gathered from a man between 45 and 60 years old with acute or convalescent COVID-19.

The chain couples TRBV7-6 to TRBJ2-5; 11 bases map to TRBD2. The germline V gene has CDR1 SGHVS and CDR2 FNYEAQ. There are 16 residues in the CDR3. V was clipped by 5 bases and J by 5 bases; unmatched bases: 10. In nucleotides, the CDR3 is TGTGCCAGCAGCAAAATAGCGGGAGGGCCGGGGGAGACCCAGTACTTC. It is translated as CASSKIAGGPGETQYF.

CDR3 in DNA: TGCAGCGTGATCCGGGACAGGAGGGTTGAGGGTGACATTCAGTACTTC. As protein: CSVIRDRRVEGDIQYF. The gene calls are TRBV29-1 and TRBJ2-4; 8 nucleotides align to TRBD1. CDR1 and CDR2 (germline): SQVTM, ANQGSEA. V lost 6 bases, J lost 8 bases, and 18 bases stayed unmatched. The CDR3 length is 16 residues.

Only one count was recorded for this clone. The chain uses TRBV2 and TRBJ2-3; D is perhaps TRBD2 (5 bases). CDR3 length: 18 residues. V was clipped by 8 bases and J by 0 bases, with 24 bases between them. The V gene's germline CDR1 is SNHLY and CDR2 FYNNEI. The CDR3: CASPKTPPAELSTDTQYF. CDR3 in DNA: TGTGCCAGCCCGAAAACCCCTCCAGCGGAACTTAGCACAGATACGCAGTATTTT.

This rearrangement joins TRBV5-4 to TRBJ2-2; D remains ambiguous. CDR1 and CDR2 (germline): SGHNT, YYREEE (reference sequence). The CDR3 length is 12 residues. Trimming cost V 3 bases and J 6 bases, with 6 bases left between them. The CDR3 coding sequence is TGTGCCAGCAGCTCACGAGCCGGGGAGCTGTTTTTT. Its translation: CASSSRAGELFF. The full variable domain, in which reference TRBV5-4 and TRBJ2-2 provide the parts outside the CDR3, is ETGVTQSPTHLIKTRGQQVTLRCSSQSGHNTVSWYQQALGQGPQFIFQYYREEENGRGNFPPRFSGLQFPNYSSELNVNALELDDSALYLCASSSRAGELFFGEGSRLTVL.

This chain joins TRBV27 and TRBJ1-2; 7 positions match TRBD1. V was clipped by 1 base and J by 1 base; unmatched bases: 6. Per germline, CDR1 MNHEY and CDR2 SMNVEV (reference sequence). This CDR3 comprises 16 residues. The CDR3 spells CASSLYRGGDNYGYTF. In DNA, the CDR3 is TGTGCCAGCAGTTTATATAGAGGGGGCGATAACTATGGCTACACCTTC.

For this clone: A read error may account for a junction end that differs from germline. The V call is TRBV19, the J call TRBJ1-2, with 8 bases identical to TRBD1. In germline, CDR1 is LNHDA, CDR2 SQIVND (reference sequence). This CDR3 has 15 amino acids. CDR3 loop: CASSNLFDRGGRDAF. The CDR3 nucleotides are TGTGCCAGTTCCAACCTTTTCGACAGGGGCGGCCGCGATGCCTTC.

The chain couples TRBV14 to TRBJ1-2; possible D gene TRBD1, 5 bases. Trimming stripped 2 bases from V and 5 bases from J, with 9 bases between. CDR1 SGHDN and CDR2 FVKESK come from the germline V gene. This CDR3 is built from 13 residues. CDR3 sequence: CASSQRGSYGYTF. CDR3 in DNA: TGTGCCAGCAGCCAACGGGGGTCTTATGGCTACACCTTC.

V is TRBV19 and J is TRBJ1-3; 8 nucleotides agree with TRBD1. The CDR3 length is 16 residues. Per germline, CDR1 LNHDA and CDR2 SQIVND (reference sequence). V was clipped by 1 base and J by 0 bases; unmatched bases: 2. This CDR3 reads CASSIGTGSSGNTIYF. The CDR3 nucleotides read TGTGCCAGTAGTATAGGGACAGGGAGCTCTGGAAACACCATATATTTT.

The rearrangement joins TRBV6-6 to TRBJ1-2; 9 nucleotides match TRBD1. The V gene's germline CDR1 is MNHNY and CDR2 SVGAGI (reference sequence). The CDR3 contains 16 residues. The junction had 9 bases not matched to a gene; V was cut back by 0 bases and J by 7 bases. The CDR3 loop is CASSYSRGQGSGGYTF. The DNA for the CDR3 is TGTGCCAGCAGTTACTCCCGAGGACAGGGGTCCGGTGGCTACACCTTC.

This clone was found once. This chain connects TRBV3-1 (or the pseudogene TRBV3-2) to TRBJ2-5; the match to TRBD1 covers 8 bases. V gave up 3 bases and J gave up 5 bases; unmatched junction bases: 8. This CDR3 spans 15 amino acids. The germline CDR1 and CDR2 sequences are LGHDT and YNNKEL (reference sequence). CDR3 residues: CASSHRQGSGETQYF. The CDR3 region has the DNA TGTGCCAGCAGCCACCGACAGGGGTCCGGGGAGACCCAGTACTTC.

This chain joins TRBV6-2 or TRBV6-3 and TRBJ1-5; 8 bases agree with TRBD1. With V trimmed by 2 bases and J by 1 base, 1 base remained unmatched. The V gene's germline CDR1 is MNHEY and CDR2 SVGEGT. The CDR3 sequence is 15 residues long. The CDR3 spells CASSYDRGSNQPQHF. DNA for the CDR3: TGTGCCAGCAGTTACGACAGGGGAAGCAATCAGCCCCAGCATTTT.

This clone was seen a single time. This chain uses TRBV2 with TRBJ2-5; possible D gene TRBD1, 7 bases. CDR3 size: 13 residues. Germline CDR1 SNHLY, CDR2 FYNNEI. Trimming cost V 8 bases and J 0 bases, with 10 bases left between them. The DNA for the CDR3 is TGTGCCAGCGCGGGACAGCACCAAGAGACCCAGTACTTC. This sequence encodes CASAGQHQETQYF.

V gene TRBV6-5 combines with J gene TRBJ1-6; 9 bases map to TRBD1. The CDR3 runs 14 residues. J lost 9 bases, V lost 6 bases, and 6 bases had no gene match. The germline CDR1 and CDR2 sequences are MNHEY and SVGAGI. The chain's CDR3 is CASRWDRVLSPLHF. CDR3 DNA sequence: TGTGCCAGCAGATGGGACAGGGTCCTTTCACCCCTCCACTTT.

This clone was seen more than once but under ten times. The V call is TRBV10-2, the J call TRBJ1-3, with 7 bases that match TRBD1. Trimming cost V 3 bases and J 0 bases; bases outside gene matches: 11. Germline loops: CDR1 WSHSY, CDR2 SAAADI. The CDR3 sequence is 18 residues long. DNA of the CDR3: TGCGCCAGCAGTGAAGGGGGCAGGGGTAGAAGCTCTGGAAACACCATATATTTT. Its protein is CASSEGGRGRSSGNTIYF.

The chain links TRBV4-1 to TRBJ2-6; weak D call: TRBD1 (5 bases). Germline CDR1 reads MGHRA; CDR2 reads YSYEKL. Trimming removed 1 base from V and 0 bases from J, with 13 bases in between. The CDR3 runs to 18 residues. The DNA for the CDR3 is TGCGCCAGCAGCCAAGGAACCAGGGTGAGCTCTGGGGCCAACGTCCTGACTTTC. It codes for CASSQGTRVSSGANVLTF.

In nucleotides, the CDR3 is TGCGCCAGCAGCCAAGATCGCGCAGGGGGAGGCACTGAAGCTTTCTTT. Residues: CASSQDRAGGGTEAFF. This chain links TRBV4-3 with TRBJ1-1; 7 bases line up with TRBD1. Per germline, CDR1 LGHNA and CDR2 YSLEER. Germline trimming cut 0 bases from V and 4 bases from J; bases unmatched to any gene: 8. This CDR3 is 16 amino acids long.

V and J are TRBV5-6 and TRBJ1-1, with D uncertain. Germline CDR1 reads SGHDT; CDR2 reads YYEEEE. Between the trimmed V and J ends, which lost 4 bases and 3 bases, there was a span of 16 bases. The CDR3 contains 15 residues. This CDR3 is CASSRVPQVDTEAFF. CDR3 coding DNA: TGTGCCAGCAGCCGAGTTCCCCAGGTGGACACTGAAGCTTTCTTT. The variable domain in full, completed from reference TRBV5-6 and TRBJ1-1, reads DAGVTQSPTHLIKTRGQQVTLRCSPKSGHDTVSWYQQALGQGPQFIFQYYEEEERQRGNFPDRFSGHQFPNYSSELNVNALLLGDSALYLCASSRVPQVDTEAFFGQGTRLTVV.

V gene TRBV27 combines with J gene TRBJ1-5, with a tentative D call TRBD1 (6 bases). Trimming left V 6 bases short and J 9 bases short, with 18 bases between. Germline lookup yields CDR1 MNHEY and CDR2 SMNVEV (reference sequence). There are 14 residues in the CDR3. CDR3 nucleotides: TGTGCCAGCAGGGGACAAACCGGGATATTGCCCCAGCATTTT. Its translation is CASRGQTGILPQHF.

The genes are TRBV6-1 and TRBJ1-1, with 8 bases lining up with TRBD1. This CDR3 comprises 16 residues. Germline loops: CDR1 MNHNS, CDR2 SASEGT. J gave up 1 base and V 4 bases, and 8 bases lay outside the gene matches. CDR3 coding DNA: TGTGCCAGCAGTGTAGCCCCGGGACAGGCGAACACTGAAGCTTTCTTT. This sequence encodes CASSVAPGQANTEAFF.